The 15 T cell receptor beta chains presented below share a single source sample, sequenced in a study of T cell repertoires in cytomegalovirus infection. TCRdb used MiXCR to reprocess the reads, holding one entry per CDR3 protein. The sample contains some 440,000 distinct CDR3 sequences, roughly 31% of which appear only once. Sequences were obtained from PBMCs. These receptors all stem from a human donor in good health (CMV status not recorded). Some clones in this sample may be carry-over from other donors' samples.

The chain recombines TRBV19 with TRBJ1-4, with 7 bases fitting TRBD1. After removal of 9 bases from V and 5 bases from J, the junction contained 12 bases not matched to a gene. The CDR3 is made up of 15 amino acids. The germline V gene encodes CDR1 LNHDA and CDR2 SQIVND (reference sequence). The CDR3 loop is CASPRRDRLNEKLFF. The DNA of the CDR3 is TGTGCCAGCCCTAGGAGGGACAGACTAAATGAAAAACTGTTTTTT.

A few counts support this clonotype. The V call is TRBV6-1, the J call TRBJ2-1, with TRBD2 identical over 8 bases. The CDR3 is 12 residues long. The V segment lost 8 bases and the J segment 15 bases; nucleotides outside the gene matches: 12. Germline CDR1 MNHNS, CDR2 SASEGT. In DNA form, the CDR3 reads TGTGCCAGCGGTCTTAGCGGGGAGCCCCCGTTCTTC. Encoded protein: CASGLSGEPPFF.

This chain connects TRBV6-2 or TRBV6-3 to TRBJ2-7; D is perhaps TRBD1 or TRBD2 (5 bases each). V was cut by 0 bases and J by 3 bases, with 21 bases left in between. The CDR3 is made up of 18 amino acids. CDR1 is MNHEY, CDR2 SVGEGT, per germline. The CDR3 reads CASSYSTRAAVVHYEQYF. The DNA for the CDR3 is TGTGCCAGCAGTTACTCGACCAGGGCAGCGGTAGTCCACTACGAGCAGTACTTC.

The rearrangement joins TRBV6-2 or TRBV6-3 to TRBJ2-3; 15 bases are shared with TRBD2. The CDR3 is 16 residues long. Germline V gene sequence: CDR1 MNHEY, CDR2 SVGEGT. V gave up 6 bases and J gave up 5 bases; unmatched junction bases: 6. The CDR3, as DNA: TGTGCCAGCAGCCCCGGACTAGCGGGGGGGAGAGATACGCAGTATTTT. Its protein product is CASSPGLAGGRDTQYF.

Of note for this clonotype: A junction end diverges from the germline sequence, so it may reflect a read error. The chain couples TRBV6-5 to TRBJ2-7; D ambiguous. Looked up from germline, CDR1 is MNHEY and CDR2 is SVGAGI. CDR3 size: 11 residues. The CDR3 reads CSSSSFYEQYF. CDR3 bases: TGTTCCAGCAGCTCGTTCTACGAGCAGTACTTC.

As regards this clonotype: A much larger clone sits a single nucleotide away, making a read error possible. The chain links TRBV7-2 to TRBJ1-6; no firm D call. The CDR3 spans 15 residues. Trimming shortened V by 5 bases and J by 6 bases, and 14 bases separated the two germline ends. The germline CDR1 and CDR2 sequences are SGHTA and FQGNSA. The CDR3 DNA reads TGTGCCAGCAGCCAGGCCAGCTTACCTAATTCACCCCTCCACTTT. Translated, it gives CASSQASLPNSPLHF.

V gene TRBV6-2 or TRBV6-3 combines with J gene TRBJ2-2, with 16 bases identical to TRBD2. The V and J ends lost 9 bases and 10 bases, in that order; junction bases with no gene match: 8. This CDR3 has 15 amino acids. The V gene's germline CDR1 is MNHEY and CDR2 SVGEGT. The CDR3 sequence: CARRKGLAGGLELFF. The CDR3 DNA reads as TGTGCCAGAAGGAAGGGACTAGCGGGGGGGCTGGAGCTGTTTTTT.

With regard to this clonotype: A read error is likely, as this CDR3 ends without the conserved phenylalanine or tryptophan. The CDR3 coding sequence is TGTGCCAGCACCCTGAGGAATTCACCCCTCCACTTG. Protein product: CASTLRNSPLHL. The chain combines TRBV12-3 or TRBV12-4 with TRBJ1-6; no clear D. This CDR3 contains 12 residues. V lost 7 bases and J 7 bases, leaving 8 bases between the germline ends.

There are a few counts of this clonotype. DNA for the CDR3: TGTGCCAGCAGACGACAGTACTCTGGGGCCAACGTCCTGACTTTC. It is translated as CASRRQYSGANVLTF. The V call is TRBV6-5, the J call TRBJ2-6; D perhaps matches TRBD1 (5 bases). Per the germline V gene, CDR1 is MNHEY and CDR2 is SVGAGI. The CDR3 covers 15 residues. Trimming stripped 6 bases from V and 0 bases from J, with 9 bases between.

This clonotype was observed many times. This rearrangement joins TRBV4-1 to TRBJ1-2, with 10 positions matching TRBD1. The CDR3 runs to 15 residues. J gave up 8 bases and V 1 base, and 7 bases lay outside the gene matches. The V gene's germline CDR1 is MGHRA and CDR2 YSYEKL. The CDR3 nucleotides are TGCGCCAGCAGCCAAGCCGGGACAGGGGCTTGGGGCTACACCTTC. This codes for CASSQAGTGAWGYTF.

The CDR3 nucleotides read TGTGCCAGCAGTGAAGCTTCCGGGACAGGTTTGAAGTTTGACTACGAGCAGTACTTC. It specifies CASSEASGTGLKFDYEQYF. V is TRBV6-1 and J is TRBJ2-7; TRBD1 matches at 8 bases. V lost 0 bases and J lost 3; bases outside the gene matches: 16. The CDR3 has 19 residues. Germline lookup yields CDR1 MNHNS and CDR2 SASEGT.

This clonotype was seen a few times. The chain is built from TRBV6-5 and TRBJ2-7; no clear D gene. Trimming shortened V by 6 bases and J by 4 bases, and 13 bases separated the two germline ends. Per germline, CDR1 MNHEY and CDR2 SVGAGI. The CDR3 spans 13 residues. CDR3 sequence: CASRTGRFYEQYF. CDR3 DNA sequence: TGTGCCAGCAGGACCGGTCGTTTTTACGAGCAGTACTTC.

This clonotype was observed a few times. The chain has TRBV29-1 and TRBJ2-3; 8 bases are shared with TRBD1. J gave up 5 bases and V 8 bases, and 12 bases lay outside the gene matches. This CDR3 comprises 14 residues. From germline, CDR1 is SQVTM and CDR2 ANQGSEA. As DNA, the CDR3 is TGCAGCTCCGGACAGGGTAGTTCGCAAGATACGCAGTATTTT. Its translation: CSSGQGSSQDTQYF.

J is TRBJ2-1 and V is TRBV15; 14 nucleotides line up with TRBD2. There are 17 residues in the CDR3. Trimming removed 8 bases from V and 0 bases from J; junction bases left unmatched: 6. The germline V gene has CDR1 LNHNV and CDR2 YYDKDF (reference sequence). This CDR3 reads CATGLAGGLSSYNEQFF. The CDR3 DNA is TGTGCCACCGGACTAGCGGGGGGACTTAGCTCCTACAATGAGCAGTTCTTC.

The chain is built from TRBV19 and TRBJ2-2; perhaps TRBD1 as D (5 bases). Germline loops: CDR1 LNHDA, CDR2 SQIVND (reference sequence). The CDR3 contains 16 residues. Trimming removed 9 bases from V and 0 bases from J, with 17 bases in between. Written as DNA, the CDR3 is TGTGCCAGCTCTAAGGGGAAAGGGGCGAACACCGGGGAGCTGTTTTTT. Amino acid sequence: CASSKGKGANTGELFF.